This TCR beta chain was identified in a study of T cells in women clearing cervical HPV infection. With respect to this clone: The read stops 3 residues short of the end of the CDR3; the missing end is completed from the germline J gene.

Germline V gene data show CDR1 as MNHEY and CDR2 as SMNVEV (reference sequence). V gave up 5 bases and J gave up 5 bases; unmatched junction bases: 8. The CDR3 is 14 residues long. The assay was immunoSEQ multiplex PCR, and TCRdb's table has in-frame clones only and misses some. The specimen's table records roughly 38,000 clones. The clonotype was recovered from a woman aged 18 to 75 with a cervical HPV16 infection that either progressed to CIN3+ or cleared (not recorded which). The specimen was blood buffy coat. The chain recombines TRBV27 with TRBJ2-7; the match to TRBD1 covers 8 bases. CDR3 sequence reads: CASSPDRGSHEQYF. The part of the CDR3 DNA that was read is TGTGCCAGCAGTCCTGACAGGGGATCCCACGAG.